This T cell receptor beta chain was sequenced for a study of blood T cells in healthy people across ages. The sample providers were healthy Caucasian people from Russia, aged about 6 to 100. This CDR3 contains 16 residues. This clonotype occurred a few times. Antigen: not known. The second PCR ran roughly 7 to 12 cycles with a sample-barcoded 5' primer and J-beta primers. All cDNA molecules were each tagged by a template-switch adaptor with 12 random nucleotides. One entry per CDR3 protein results from TCRdb running MiXCR on the 5' RACE reads. The sample shows over a million distinct CDR3 sequences, approximately 43% of them seen only once. Study observations and caveats: In older individuals, TCR beta diversity per million T cells was lower, falling roughly linearly with age.

The sequence was obtained from a woman under 30 in good health. The chain employs TRBV6-7 and TRBJ2-1; 11 bases align to TRBD2. The end of the DNA fits TRBJ2-7 better, so the J call may be wrong. TRBV6-7 is reported as an ORF; its role is uncertain. The specimen sequenced was blood. The CDR3 loop is CASSLTSGGSYNEQYF. In DNA, the CDR3 is TGTGCCAGCAGCCTTACTAGCGGGGGCTCCTACAATGAGCAGTACTTC.